This TCR beta chain was captured in a study of Graves' ophthalmopathy and Graves' hyperthyroidism (dated by TCRdb to between 2018 and 2020). Concerning the study at large: Peripheral blood samples were taken at the time of initial diagnosis, before any treatment was given. The study used TCR beta repertoire signatures to distinguish Graves' ophthalmopathy from Graves' hyperthyroidism and to predict progression to ophthalmopathy. In total, some 130 blood samples were TCR-sequenced: under 45 ophthalmopathy, some 75 hyperthyroidism and 17 hyperthyroidism-to-ophthalmopathy patients. To explore V-J signatures that separate ophthalmopathy from hyperthyroidism, a discovery set of fewer than 110 patients was enrolled, consisting of about 45 with ophthalmopathy and roughly 59 with stable hyperthyroidism. For independent validation, a separate cohort was made up of 18 to 20 hyperthyroidism patients plus 17 patients who later progressed from hyperthyroidism to ophthalmopathy. In over 5 hyperthyroidism patients, the T-cell repertoire of thyroid tissue was compared with the T-cell repertoire of blood. Once sampling was done, hyperthyroidism patients were given methimazole at a starting dose of 30 mg daily, while ophthalmopathy patients were given high-dose intravenous methylprednisolone. What the research found in general, with its limitations: In validation, the model predicted ophthalmopathy progression with about 71% sensitivity and roughly 72% specificity; eleven to twelve predicted patients were CT-confirmed with GO in a median of 6.5 months. No statistical method was used to predetermine the sample size, and group allocation was not hidden from the investigators. In cross-validation, the 13-signature model distinguished ophthalmopathy from stable hyperthyroidism with 85% to 90% sensitivity and approximately 81% specificity, and in the test set the corresponding values were approximately 80% and 75%. Among expanded thyroid clonotypes with frequency above 0.001, most also showed up in blood, which suggests that blood repertoires may reflect the thyroid immune response.

The sample holds many counts of this clonotype. Its binding antigen is unknown. No base qualities exist here, and no much larger clone lies one base off it. TCR beta CDR3 regions were amplified from RNA transcripts for repertoire sequencing. The first round of RT-PCR was done with HTBI primers and the Qiagen OneStep RT-PCR kit, and was followed by a second round of multiplex PCR, then size selection and purification. Libraries were sequenced on an Illumina HiSeq2000 using paired-end 100 bp reads. The authors processed their data as follows. SOAPnuke was used to process the reads, removing any read that contained adapters or uncalled bases, had a mean Phred below 15, or lacked an exact match to the constant primer or identifier. COPE v1.2.5 was used to merge the high-quality paired reads. Each unique nucleotide sequence was defined as a clonotype, and clonotypes were aligned to IMGT TRB V, D and J references with MiTCR v1.1. The analysis was limited to V-J combinations with a frequency above 0.0001, which together covered roughly 99% of the repertoires. A TCR clonal expansion and chaos score per V-J combination was defined as the ratio of F50 clonal expansion to chaos observed in the TCRdist matrix. Welch's t-statistics and random forest were used to reduce the features to 13 V-J combinations, which were then used as input to a naive Bayes classifier. The Morisita-Horn index was used to measure how similar the thyroid and blood repertoires were. The public reads were quality trimmed at Q25 with fastp and then assembled into clones with MiXCR by TCRdb, keeping productive beta chains. Rows with one shared CDR3 protein collapse into an entry with the most common genes and DNA. It is TCRdb's table, rather than the study itself, that gives the V and J calls and clone size. The sample table records around 600,000 distinct CDR3 sequences; roughly 41% of these occur just once. Of the sample, under 3.5% is held by the ten largest clones.

V ends up 6 bases short and J 8 bases short, with an unmatched junction base count of 5. Sequences LNHDA (CDR1) and SQIVND (CDR2) are obtained from the germline V gene (reference sequence). Including the terminal cysteine and phenylalanine, the CDR3 comprises 14 residues. Left in the record is the CDR3 DNA by itself, 42 bases read in frame from the first base. The ophthalmopathy patients had moderately to severely active disease, with a Clinical Activity Score of 3 or higher, a NOSPECS grade of 4 or higher, and a disease duration of less than 3 months. Patients with other autoimmune diseases, uncontrolled infections, pregnancy or lactation were excluded. Diagnosis relied on clinical symptoms, serum thyroxine, TRAb, thyroid ultrasound and orbital computed tomography. Ficoll-Paque density gradient centrifugation was used to isolate PBMCs from around 10 ml of fresh peripheral blood. Trizol reagent was used to extract the total RNA, and its quality was then checked on an Agilent 2100 Bioanalyzer.

The sequencing sample was made of peripheral blood. The sequence joins TRBV19 to TRBJ1-6; 9 junctional bases match TRBD1. This TCR came from an adult man with Graves' ophthalmopathy. The DNA sequence is TGTGCCAGTAGAACCAGGACAGGGGATTCACCCCTCCACTTT. Its translation is CASRTRTGDSPLHF. Outside the CDR3, residues come from the reference TRBV19 and TRBJ1-6 proteins, so the full variable domain is: DGGITQSPKYLFRKEGQNVTLSCEQNLNHDAMYWYRQDPGQGLRLIYYSQIVNDFQKGDIAEGYSVSREKKESFPLTVTSAQKNPTAFYLCASRTRTGDSPLHFGNGTRLTVT.